This T cell receptor beta chain was identified in a study of early T cells in non-severe SARS-CoV-2 infection (dated by TCRdb to the early 2020s). For the wider study: Because TCR sequencing was done on bulk RNA from unsorted whole blood, the alpha and beta chains could not be paired. Points the paper makes about the study in general: Matching against VDJdb was skewed toward anti-spike CD8 responses, likely underestimated virus-specific expansions, and missed private and CD4 specificities.

This clonotype was seen a few times. Its cognate antigen has yet to be identified. Base qualities were left out, and no much larger clone turns up one base away. Set within a cohort of healthcare workers in London, UK, this nested case-control study involved weekly PCR testing of nasopharyngeal swabs along with blood sampling. Healthcare workers were recruited during the week of the UK lockdown, between 23 and 31 March 2020, and followed weekly for up to roughly 16 weeks. Receptor libraries were prepared by 5' RACE. Sequencing was performed on a NextSeq 500. To correct for sequencing error and PCR bias, the TCR library protocol tagged individual cDNA molecules with unique molecular identifiers. TCR alpha and beta chains were both sequenced, and the abundances of alpha and beta sequences in each sample were closely correlated with each other. For the original study's pipeline: Decombinator V4 was used to annotate the V gene, J gene and CDR3 of the TCR sequences. TCRs were defined as expanded if a significant change between any two time points was detected under a Poisson model with p below 0.0001. TCR abundances were normalised to the total number of TCRs sequenced in each sample and reported as counts per million. VDJdb, accessed on 1 November 2021, was searched for TCRs annotated for CMV, EBV and SARS-CoV-2, and TCRs annotated for more than one antigen were excluded. The public reads were quality trimmed at Q25 with fastp and then assembled into clones with MiXCR by TCRdb, keeping productive beta chains. Here each entry gathers all rows of one CDR3 protein and keeps the most common genes and DNA. These V and J calls are TCRdb output, not the study's own analysis. The sample table records more than 90,000 distinct CDR3 sequences; roughly an eighth of these occur just once. Approximately 2.4% of the sample comes from the top ten.

The sequencing sample was made of whole blood. The sequence was obtained from an adult who was a healthcare worker with PCR-confirmed SARS-CoV-2 infection or an uninfected control (not recorded which).

The nucleotide sequence is TGTGCCAGCAGCCAAGGGACGGGACTAGCCAAAGAGACCCAGTACTTC. Translated, it gives CASSQGTGLAKETQYF. This chain is built from TRBV4-2 and TRBJ2-5, and 9 bases in between align with TRBD2. The germline V gene supplies CDR1 LGHNA and CDR2 YNFKEQ. The CDR3 contains 16 residues, cysteine and phenylalanine counted. Only the CDR3 DNA stays, 48 bases, in frame from base 1. Clipping removes 1 base from V and 3 bases from J, with 6 as the unmatched junction base count.